The 12 T cell receptor beta chains presented below share a single source sample, sequenced in a study of blood T cell repertoires in COVID-19. The assay was immunoSEQ multiplex PCR, and TCRdb's table has in-frame clones only and misses some. Of around 280,000 clones detected, roughly nine tenths appear once; the ten largest clones hold roughly 2.4%. Material: peripheral blood. These receptors originate from a woman between 45 and 60 years old who had recovered from COVID-19.

The genes are TRBV28 and TRBJ2-4, with D possibly TRBD1 on 6 matching bases. V was cut by 9 bases and J by 4 bases, with 13 bases left in between. The CDR3 runs 13 residues. Germline lookup yields CDR1 MDHEN and CDR2 SYDVKM. Written as DNA, the CDR3 is TGTGCCAGTGGAGGACAGAAGAAAAACATTCAGTACTTC. It encodes CASGGQKKNIQYF.

This rearrangement joins TRBV27 to TRBJ1-2; D unresolved. Germline-derived CDR1 and CDR2 are MNHEY and SMNVEV (reference sequence). With 7 bases removed from V and 0 bases from J, the gap between germline ends came to 12 bases. This CDR3 region has 14 residues. The CDR3 DNA reads as TGTGCCAGCACACGCATCGGAGCTAACTATGGCTACACCTTC. It translates to CASTRIGANYGYTF.

This chain uses TRBV4-2 with TRBJ1-2, with TRBD1 as a possible D gene (5 bases). Trimming took 1 base from V and 3 from J, leaving 12 bases between them. The germline V gene has CDR1 LGHNA and CDR2 YNFKEQ. This CDR3 spans 15 amino acids. For the CDR3, the DNA is TGTGCCAGCAGCCAAGCTACAGGAATGGACTATGGCTACACCTTC. The encoded protein is CASSQATGMDYGYTF.

The chain recombines TRBV4-1 with TRBJ2-3; 8 bases are a match to TRBD2. This CDR3 has 18 amino acids. The germline V gene has CDR1 MGHRA and CDR2 YSYEKL. The ends lost 4 bases at V and 6 bases at J; junction bases unmatched: 18. The CDR3 here is CASSPEVLAGGLGDTQYF. In DNA form, the CDR3 reads TGCGCCAGCAGCCCGGAGGTCCTGGCGGGGGGACTCGGGGATACGCAGTATTTT.

A single count supports this clone. V gene TRBV19 combines with J gene TRBJ2-7; the D gene is possibly TRBD1 (6 bases). The V gene lost 3 bases and the J gene lost 7 bases, with 13 bases spanning the gap. This CDR3 has 13 residues. Germline V gene data show CDR1 as LNHDA and CDR2 as SQIVND (reference sequence). The CDR3 DNA follows: TGTGCCAGTAGTATCGACAGGTGGGGGGAGCAGTACTTC. This codes for CASSIDRWGEQYF.

The chain couples TRBV5-1 to TRBJ2-7; tentative D call: TRBD2 (5 bases). V was clipped by 5 bases and J by 0 bases, with 12 bases between them. From germline, CDR1 is SGHRS and CDR2 YFSETQ. CDR3 size: 14 residues. CDR3 in DNA: TGCGCCAGCAGGACGGACTGGAGCTCCTACGAGCAGTACTTC. This gives the protein CASRTDWSSYEQYF.

The V call is TRBV30, the J call TRBJ1-2; D is perhaps TRBD1 (5 bases). The V gene lost 7 bases and the J gene lost 7 bases, with 19 bases spanning the gap. The V gene's germline CDR1 is GTSNPN and CDR2 SVGIG (reference sequence). This CDR3 region has 13 residues. The CDR3 region is CAYLQVPNGGYTF. Written as DNA, the CDR3 is TGTGCCTACCTACAGGTGCCCAACGGTGGCTACACCTTC.

The genes are TRBV27 and TRBJ2-3, with TRBD2 matching 7 bases. Germline CDR1 reads MNHEY; CDR2 reads SMNVEV (reference sequence). V lost 3 bases, J lost 4 bases, and 7 bases stayed unmatched. The CDR3 has 15 amino acids. This CDR3 is CASSFRAGVSDTQYF. The CDR3 nucleotides are TGTGCCAGCAGTTTTAGGGCGGGAGTCTCAGATACGCAGTATTTT.

The genes are TRBV19 and TRBJ1-2; the D gene is possibly TRBD1 (6 bases). Deletions cut 7 bases from V and 2 bases from J, with 11 bases between. The CDR3 spans 13 residues. From germline, CDR1 is LNHDA and CDR2 SQIVND (reference sequence). CDR3 nucleotides: TGTGCCAGTACCCCTGGGACAAACTATGGCTACACCTTC. This gives the protein CASTPGTNYGYTF.

This chain joins TRBV4-3 and TRBJ1-1; TRBD1 is a possible D gene (6 bases). The V and J ends lost 0 bases and 1 base respectively, with 9 bases between them. The CDR3 consists of 15 residues. Per germline, CDR1 LGHNA and CDR2 YSLEER. CDR3 bases: TGCGCCAGCAGCCAAGACAGGGGAACGAACACTGAAGCTTTCTTT. Translating it yields CASSQDRGTNTEAFF.

The chain is built from TRBV9 and TRBJ2-3; D is undetermined. Trimming took off 0 bases at V and 3 bases at J, with 8 bases between the two ends. The germline gives CDR1 SGDLS, CDR2 YYNGEE. This CDR3 has 14 residues. The CDR3 DNA is TGTGCCAGCAGCGTAGCTAGGTGGACAGATACGCAGTATTTT. Translating gives CASSVARWTDTQYF.

This clone was counted at least ten times. CDR3 in DNA: TGTGCCAGCAGAGCCGGGACAGGGAAGGATCAGCCCCAGCATTTT. It is translated as CASRAGTGKDQPQHF. The rearrangement joins TRBV27 to TRBJ1-5, with 9 bases matching TRBD1. Germline lookup yields CDR1 MNHEY and CDR2 SMNVEV (reference sequence). This CDR3 has 15 residues. Trimming at V came to 6 bases and at J to 5 bases, leaving 8 bases not matched to a gene.